The T cell receptor beta chain under discussion was sequenced for a study of T cells in Graves' hyperthyroidism and ophthalmopathy. Regarding the study as a whole: Within blood appeared most thyroid clonotypes that had expanded above 0.001. Ophthalmopathy, which appeared later, was predicted by the model a median around 6.9 months before onset. Ophthalmopathy cases were set apart from stable hyperthyroidism by a 13 V-J model.

The CDR3 runs to 9 residues. Trimming removed 3 bases at V and 13 bases at J, with 9 bases between. Germline CDR1 is DFQATT and CDR2 is SNEGSKA (reference sequence). TCR beta CDR3 sequences were amplified from RNA transcripts. A set of HTBI primers served as the primers for a first-round RT-PCR of the TCR CDR3. TCRdb called the multiplex PCR reads again in MiXCR, with one record for every CDR3 protein. The sample has roughly 570,000 distinct CDR3 sequences; roughly 50% are singletons. The table lists this clonotype with a count of one. Antigen specificity is unknown. The sequencing sample was made of peripheral blood or thyroid tissue (not recorded which). The source is an adult woman with Graves' disease, either hyperthyroidism or ophthalmopathy (not recorded which). V gene TRBV20-1 combines with J gene TRBJ2-5, with D possibly being TRBD2 (7 bases). The CDR3: CSARGGGYF. The CDR3, as DNA: TGCAGTGCTAGGGGAGGGGGGTACTTC.